This T cell receptor beta chain was found in a study of Graves' ophthalmopathy and Graves' hyperthyroidism. Findings of the study overall: Among thyroid clonotypes expanded above 0.001 frequency, most also appeared in blood.

This clonotype showed up many times. Its antigen is undetermined. Germline lookup yields CDR1 SNHLY and CDR2 FYNNEI. This CDR3 has 14 amino acids. The V and J ends lost 7 bases and 3 bases, in that order; junction bases with no gene match: 6. The sequenced template was RNA, covering the TCR beta CDR3 region. In the first round, RT-PCR was carried out with HTBI primers, and a multiplex PCR formed the second round. Each CDR3 protein is one row after TCRdb ran MiXCR on the multiplex PCR reads. The table has about 500,000 distinct CDR3 sequences, 14% seen once; the top ten hold 8% to 10%. The chain links TRBV2 to TRBJ1-1; 9 bases are shared with TRBD1. This TCR derives from a woman aged 30 to 39 with Graves' ophthalmopathy. Sequencing was done on a sample of blood. Here the CDR3 reads CASKEDRGYTEAFF. The CDR3 DNA reads TGTGCCAGCAAGGAGGACAGGGGATACACTGAAGCTTTCTTT.